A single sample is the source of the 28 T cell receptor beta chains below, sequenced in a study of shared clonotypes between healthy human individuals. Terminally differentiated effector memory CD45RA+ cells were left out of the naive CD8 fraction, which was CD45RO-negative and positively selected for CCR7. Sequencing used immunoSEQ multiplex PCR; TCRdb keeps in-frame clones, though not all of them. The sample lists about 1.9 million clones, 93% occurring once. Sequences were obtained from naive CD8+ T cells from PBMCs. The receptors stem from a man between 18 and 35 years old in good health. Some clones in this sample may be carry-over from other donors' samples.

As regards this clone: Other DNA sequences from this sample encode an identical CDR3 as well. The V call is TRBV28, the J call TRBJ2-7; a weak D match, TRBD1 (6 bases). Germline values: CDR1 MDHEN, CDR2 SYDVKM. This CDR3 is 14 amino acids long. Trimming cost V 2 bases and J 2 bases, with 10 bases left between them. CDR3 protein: CASSLIWGPYEQYF. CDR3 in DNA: TGTGCCAGCAGTTTAATCTGGGGGCCCTACGAGCAGTACTTC.

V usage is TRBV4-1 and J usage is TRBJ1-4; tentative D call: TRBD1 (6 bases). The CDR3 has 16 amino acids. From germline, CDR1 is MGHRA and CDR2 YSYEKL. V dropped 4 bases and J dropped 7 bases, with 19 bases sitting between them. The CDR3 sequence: CASSRERGDESEKLFF. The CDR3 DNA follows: TGCGCCAGCAGCCGGGAGAGGGGGGATGAATCTGAAAAACTGTTTTTT.

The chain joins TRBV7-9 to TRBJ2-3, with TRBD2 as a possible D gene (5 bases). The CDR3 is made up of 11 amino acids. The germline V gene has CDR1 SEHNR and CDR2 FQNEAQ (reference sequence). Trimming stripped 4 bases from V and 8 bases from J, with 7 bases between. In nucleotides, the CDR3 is TGTGCCAGCAGCTCCCGGGGTACGCAGTATTTT. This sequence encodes CASSSRGTQYF. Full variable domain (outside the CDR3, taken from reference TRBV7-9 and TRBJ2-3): DTGVSQNPRHKITKRGQNVTFRCDPISEHNRLYWYRQTLGQGPEFLTYFQNEAQLEKSRLLSDRFSAERPKGSFSTLEIQRTEQGDSAMYLCASSSRGTQYFGPGTRLTVL.

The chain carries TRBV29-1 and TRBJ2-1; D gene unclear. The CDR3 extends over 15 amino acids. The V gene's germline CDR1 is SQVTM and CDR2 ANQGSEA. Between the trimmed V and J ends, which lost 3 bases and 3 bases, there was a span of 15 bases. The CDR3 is CSVDRADENYNEQFF. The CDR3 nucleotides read TGCAGCGTTGATAGGGCAGACGAGAACTACAATGAGCAGTTCTTC.

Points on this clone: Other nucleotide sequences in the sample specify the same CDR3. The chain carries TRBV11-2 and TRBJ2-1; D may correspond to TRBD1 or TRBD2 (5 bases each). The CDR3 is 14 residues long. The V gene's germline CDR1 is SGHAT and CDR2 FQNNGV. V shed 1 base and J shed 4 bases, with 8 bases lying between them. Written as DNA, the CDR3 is TGTGCCAGCAGCTTAGGGGGCGGGTACAATGAGCAGTTCTTC. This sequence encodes CASSLGGGYNEQFF.

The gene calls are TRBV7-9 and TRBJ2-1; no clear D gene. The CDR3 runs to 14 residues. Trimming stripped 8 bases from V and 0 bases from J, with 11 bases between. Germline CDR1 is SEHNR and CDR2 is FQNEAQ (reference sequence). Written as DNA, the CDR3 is TGTGCCAGCGCATTAGAGAGCTCCTACAATGAGCAGTTCTTC. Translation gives CASALESSYNEQFF. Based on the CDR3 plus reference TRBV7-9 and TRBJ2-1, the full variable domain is DTGVSQNPRHKITKRGQNVTFRCDPISEHNRLYWYRQTLGQGPEFLTYFQNEAQLEKSRLLSDRFSAERPKGSFSTLEIQRTEQGDSAMYLCASALESSYNEQFFGPGTRLTVL.

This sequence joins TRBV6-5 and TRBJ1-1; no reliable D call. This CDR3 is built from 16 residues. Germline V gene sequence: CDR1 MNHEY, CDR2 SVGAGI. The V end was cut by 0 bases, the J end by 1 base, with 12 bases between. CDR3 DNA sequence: TGTGCCAGCAGTTACTCGTGGGCGTATTCGAACACTGAAGCTTTCTTT. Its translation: CASSYSWAYSNTEAFF.

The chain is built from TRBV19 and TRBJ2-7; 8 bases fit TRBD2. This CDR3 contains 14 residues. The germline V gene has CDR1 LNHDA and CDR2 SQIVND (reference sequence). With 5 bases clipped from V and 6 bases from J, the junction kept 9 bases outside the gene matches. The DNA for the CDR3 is TGTGCCAGTAGTGGAGCGGGGGCCTACTTCGAGCAGTACTTC. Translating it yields CASSGAGAYFEQYF.

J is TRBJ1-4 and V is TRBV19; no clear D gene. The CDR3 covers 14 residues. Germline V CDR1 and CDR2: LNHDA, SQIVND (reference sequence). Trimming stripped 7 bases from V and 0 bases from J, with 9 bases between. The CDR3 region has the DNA TGTGCCAGTAAAGCGGCGGCAACTAATGAAAAACTGTTTTTT. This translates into CASKAAATNEKLFF.

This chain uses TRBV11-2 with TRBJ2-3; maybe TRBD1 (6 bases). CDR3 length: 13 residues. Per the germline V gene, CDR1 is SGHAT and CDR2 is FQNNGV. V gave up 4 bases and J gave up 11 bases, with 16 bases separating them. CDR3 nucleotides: TGTGCCAGCAGCTCCCCCTTATGGGGACAGCAGTATTTT. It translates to CASSSPLWGQQYF. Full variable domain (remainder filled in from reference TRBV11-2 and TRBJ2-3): EAGVAQSPRYKIIEKRQSVAFWCNPISGHATLYWYQQILGQGPKLLIQFQNNGVVDDSQLPKDRFSAERLKGVDSTLKIQPAKLEDSAVYLCASSSPLWGQQYFGPGTRLTVL.

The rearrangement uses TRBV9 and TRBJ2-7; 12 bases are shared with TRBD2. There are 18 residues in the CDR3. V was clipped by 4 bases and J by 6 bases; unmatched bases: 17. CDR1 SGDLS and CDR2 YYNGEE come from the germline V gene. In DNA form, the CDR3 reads TGTGCCAGCAGCCCCGCCCTCGGGACGACTAGCGGGAGAGGCGAGCAGTACTTC. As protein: CASSPALGTTSGRGEQYF.

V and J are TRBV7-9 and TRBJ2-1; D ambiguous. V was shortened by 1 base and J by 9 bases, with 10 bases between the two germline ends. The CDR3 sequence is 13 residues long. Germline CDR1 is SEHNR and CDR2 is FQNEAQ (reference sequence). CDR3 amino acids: CASSLVVPGEQFF. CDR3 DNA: TGTGCCAGCAGCTTAGTTGTTCCGGGTGAGCAGTTCTTC. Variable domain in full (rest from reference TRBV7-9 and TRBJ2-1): DTGVSQNPRHKITKRGQNVTFRCDPISEHNRLYWYRQTLGQGPEFLTYFQNEAQLEKSRLLSDRFSAERPKGSFSTLEIQRTEQGDSAMYLCASSLVVPGEQFFGPGTRLTVL.

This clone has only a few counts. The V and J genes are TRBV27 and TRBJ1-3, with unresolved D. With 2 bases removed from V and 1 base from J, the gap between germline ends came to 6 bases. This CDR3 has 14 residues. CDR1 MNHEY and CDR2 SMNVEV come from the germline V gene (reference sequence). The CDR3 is CASSLERSGNTIYF. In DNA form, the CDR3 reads TGTGCCAGCAGTTTAGAACGGTCTGGAAACACCATATATTTT.

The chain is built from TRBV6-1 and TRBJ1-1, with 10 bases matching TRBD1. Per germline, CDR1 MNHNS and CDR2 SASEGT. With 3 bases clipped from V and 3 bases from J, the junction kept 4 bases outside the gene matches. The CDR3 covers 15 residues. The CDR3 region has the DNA TGTGCCAGCAGTGAGGGGACAGGGGTTTACACTGAAGCTTTCTTT. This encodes CASSEGTGVYTEAFF.

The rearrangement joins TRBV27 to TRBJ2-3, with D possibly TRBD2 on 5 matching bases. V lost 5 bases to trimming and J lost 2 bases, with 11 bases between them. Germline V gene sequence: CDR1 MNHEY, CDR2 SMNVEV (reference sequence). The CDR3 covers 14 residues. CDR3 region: CASSGSYSTDTQYF. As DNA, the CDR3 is TGTGCCAGCAGTGGGAGCTACTCCACAGATACGCAGTATTTT.

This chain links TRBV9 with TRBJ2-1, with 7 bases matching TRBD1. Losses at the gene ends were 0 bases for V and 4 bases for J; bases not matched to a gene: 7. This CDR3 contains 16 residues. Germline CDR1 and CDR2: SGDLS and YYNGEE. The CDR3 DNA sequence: TGTGCCAGCAGCGTAGCGAAGGACAGGCCTTACAATGAGCAGTTCTTC. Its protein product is CASSVAKDRPYNEQFF. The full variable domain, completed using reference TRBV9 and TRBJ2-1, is DSGVTQTPKHLITATGQRVTLRCSPRSGDLSVYWYQQSLDQGLQFLIQYYNGEERAKGNILERFSAQQFPDLHSELNLSSLELGDSALYFCASSVAKDRPYNEQFFGPGTRLTVL.

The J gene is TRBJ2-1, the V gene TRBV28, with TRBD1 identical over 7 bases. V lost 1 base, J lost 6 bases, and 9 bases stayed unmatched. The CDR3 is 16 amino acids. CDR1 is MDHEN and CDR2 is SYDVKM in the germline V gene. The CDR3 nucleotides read TGTGCCAGCAGTTTATTCGGTGAGGGGGCTGGCAATGAGCAGTTCTTC. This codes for CASSLFGEGAGNEQFF.

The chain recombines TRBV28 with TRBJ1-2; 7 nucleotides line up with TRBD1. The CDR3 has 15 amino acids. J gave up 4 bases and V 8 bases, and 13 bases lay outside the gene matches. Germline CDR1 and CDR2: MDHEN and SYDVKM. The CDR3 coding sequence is TGTGCCAGCGAGGCCATACAGGGGCTAATCTATGGCTACACCTTC. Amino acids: CASEAIQGLIYGYTF.

Written as DNA, the CDR3 is TGTGCCAGCACGCCCGACAGTCGCCAAGAGACCCAGTACTTC. Protein sequence: CASTPDSRQETQYF. This rearrangement joins TRBV28 to TRBJ2-5, with D perhaps TRBD1 (5 bases). This CDR3 is built from 14 residues. The V and J ends lost 7 bases and 1 base respectively, with 13 bases between them. Germline V gene lookup returns CDR1 MDHEN and CDR2 SYDVKM.

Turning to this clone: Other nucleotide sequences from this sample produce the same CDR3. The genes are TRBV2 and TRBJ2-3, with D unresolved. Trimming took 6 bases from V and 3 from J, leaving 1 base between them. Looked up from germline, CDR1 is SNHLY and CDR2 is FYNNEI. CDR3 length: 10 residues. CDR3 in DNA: TGTGCCAGCAGAACAGATACGCAGTATTTT. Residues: CASRTDTQYF.

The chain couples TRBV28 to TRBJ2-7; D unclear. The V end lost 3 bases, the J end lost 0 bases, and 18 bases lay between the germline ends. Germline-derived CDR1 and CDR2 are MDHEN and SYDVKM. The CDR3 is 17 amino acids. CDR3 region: CASSLNSRWLLSYEQYF. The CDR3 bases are TGTGCCAGCAGTTTGAACTCCCGCTGGCTCCTCTCCTACGAGCAGTACTTC.

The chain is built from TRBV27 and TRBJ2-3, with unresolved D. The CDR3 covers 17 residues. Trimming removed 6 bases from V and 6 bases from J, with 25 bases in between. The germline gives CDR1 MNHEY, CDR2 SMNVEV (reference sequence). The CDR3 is CASSLVPLVGLGDTQYF. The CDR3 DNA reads TGTGCCAGCAGCCTAGTCCCATTGGTGGGGTTAGGGGATACGCAGTATTTT.

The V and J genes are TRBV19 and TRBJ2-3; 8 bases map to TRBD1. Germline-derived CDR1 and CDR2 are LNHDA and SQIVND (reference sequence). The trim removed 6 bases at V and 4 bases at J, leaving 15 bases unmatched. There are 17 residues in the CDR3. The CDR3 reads CASSPGAGGFYADTQYF. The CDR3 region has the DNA TGTGCCAGTAGCCCCGGCGCAGGGGGCTTCTATGCAGATACGCAGTATTTT.

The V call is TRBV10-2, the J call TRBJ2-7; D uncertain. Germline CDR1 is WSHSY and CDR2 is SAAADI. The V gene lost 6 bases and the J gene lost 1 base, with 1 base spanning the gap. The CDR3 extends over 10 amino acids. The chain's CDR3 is CASRSYEQYF. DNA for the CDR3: TGCGCCAGCAGGTCCTACGAGCAGTACTTC.

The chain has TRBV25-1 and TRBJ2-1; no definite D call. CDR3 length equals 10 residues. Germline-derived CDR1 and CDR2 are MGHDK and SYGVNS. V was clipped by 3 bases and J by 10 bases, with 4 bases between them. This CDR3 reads CASSESEQFF. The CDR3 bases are TGTGCCAGCAGTGAGTCAGAGCAGTTCTTC.

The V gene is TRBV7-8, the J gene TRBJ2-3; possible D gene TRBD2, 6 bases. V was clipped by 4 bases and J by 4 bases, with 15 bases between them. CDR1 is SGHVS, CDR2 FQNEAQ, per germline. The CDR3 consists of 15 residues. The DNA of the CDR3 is TGTGCCAGCAGCTCGACTAGTAGCGACGCAGATACGCAGTATTTT. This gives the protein CASSSTSSDADTQYF.

CDR3 nucleotide sequence: TGTGCCAGCAGCGCAGACCGGACAGGGTCCGATCAGCCCCAGCATTTT. Amino acids: CASSADRTGSDQPQHF. The rearrangement uses TRBV7-2 and TRBJ1-5; TRBD1 matches 8 bases. This CDR3 has 16 residues. V gave up 5 bases and J gave up 5 bases; unmatched junction bases: 11. Germline CDR1 and CDR2: SGHTA and FQGNSA.

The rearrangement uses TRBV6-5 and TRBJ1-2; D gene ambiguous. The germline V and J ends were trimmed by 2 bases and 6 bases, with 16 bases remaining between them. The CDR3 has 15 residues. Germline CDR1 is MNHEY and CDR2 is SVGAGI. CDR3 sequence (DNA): TGTGCCAGCAGTTACGGGTGGGCAGGATCAAATGGCTACACCTTC. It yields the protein CASSYGWAGSNGYTF.